Listed below are T cell receptor beta chains from one sample, sequenced in a study of cytomegalovirus exposure and HLA in healthy donors. Some clones are missing from TCRdb's copy, which holds only in-frame ones; the method was immunoSEQ multiplex PCR. The sample lists approximately 160,000 clones, over 75% seen once, with approximately 1.8% in the top ten. The specimen was PBMCs. The receptors originated from a woman aged 25-40 years in good health and CMV-seronegative. CDR3s include the opening cysteine and the closing phenylalanine or tryptophan. The D gene is left open where the match is weak. Some rows have no size entry. The others give once, few or many, or a class for an expanded clone.

size	V	D	J	DNA	CDR3
NA	TRBV5-1	NA	TRBJ1-1	TGCGCCAGCAGCGACTCCCAGGGTGCCACTGAAGCTTTCTTT	CASSDSQGATEAFF
NA	TRBV19	NA	TRBJ1-5	TGTGCCAGTAGCCGCACCAGTGGCAGCAATCAGCCCCAGCATTTT	CASSRTSGSNQPQHF
once	TRBV6-5	TRBD1	TRBJ2-7	TGTGCCAGCAGCCCCACGGACAGGGCCTACGAGCAGTACTTC	CASSPTDRAYEQYF
NA	TRBV5-6	TRBD2	TRBJ2-3	TGTGCCAGCAGCTTGTGGCTAGCGGCAAGCACAGATACGCAGTATTTT	CASSLWLAASTDTQYF
NA	TRBV11-3	NA	TRBJ2-2	TGTGCCAGCAGCCGACAGGCCAACACCGGGGAGCTGTTTTTT	CASSRQANTGELFF
NA	TRBV9	TRBD1	TRBJ2-2	TGTGCCAGCAGCGGGCAAAAGGGGACAGGGAACATCGGGGAGCTGTTTTTT	CASSGQKGTGNIGELFF
few	TRBV9	TRBD1	TRBJ2-4	TGTGCCAGCAGCCCCGGGACAGGGGTTTTGGCCAAAAACATTCAGTACTTC	CASSPGTGVLAKNIQYF
NA	TRBV10-3	NA	TRBJ1-2	TGTGCCATCAGTGAGTCAAGTACAAGCTATGGCTACACCTTC	CAISESSTSYGYTF
NA	TRBV9	NA	TRBJ2-1	TGTGCCAGCAGCGTAGAGCGGGTTGGTTACAATGAGCAGTTCTTC	CASSVERVGYNEQFF
NA	TRBV15	TRBD1	TRBJ1-2	TGTGCCACCAGCAAAAACGACAGGGTTCAAAGCTACACCTTC	CATSKNDRVQSYTF
NA	TRBV4-1	TRBD1	TRBJ2-5	TGCGCCAGCAGCCAAGAACGACAGGGGGTTGAGACCCAGTACTTC	CASSQERQGVETQYF
NA	TRBV28	NA	TRBJ1-5	TGTGCCAGCAAAGGATCGGGGAATCAGCCCCAGCATTTT	CASKGSGNQPQHF
NA	TRBV6-4	NA	TRBJ2-7	TGTGCCAGCAGACGAATTGACAGGAGCTCCGAGCAGTACTTC	CASRRIDRSSEQYF
NA	TRBV7-3	NA	TRBJ2-1	TGTGCCAGCAGCCCCCGACTAGTCCCCTACAATGAGCAGTTCTTC	CASSPRLVPYNEQFF
NA	TRBV6-1	NA	TRBJ1-2	TGTGCCAGCAGTGAGGAGTTCCATCCGAACTATGGCTACACCTTC	CASSEEFHPNYGYTF
NA	TRBV5-4	TRBD1	TRBJ2-7	TGTGCCAGCAGCCCAATCCCGGGGACAGAGGTATCCTACGAGCAGTACTTC	CASSPIPGTEVSYEQYF
NA	TRBV7-3	NA	TRBJ2-1	TGTGCCAGCAGCGCCTCCTCGGTGGTAGGGAGCTCCTACAATGAGCAGTTCTTC	CASSASSVVGSSYNEQFF
NA	TRBV19	NA	TRBJ1-2	TGTGCCAGTAGTCAACGGGTATCGGACTATGGCTACACCTTC	CASSQRVSDYGYTF
NA	TRBV27	TRBD2	TRBJ2-7	TGTGCCAGCAGTTTATGGCTAGCGGGAGAGCACGAGCAGTACTTC	CASSLWLAGEHEQYF
NA	TRBV15	NA	TRBJ1-4	TGTGCCACGAGCTGGGCGCCTAATGAAAAACTGTTTTTT	CATSWAPNEKLFF
NA	TRBV6-6	TRBD1	TRBJ1-5	TGTGCCAGCAGACAACAGGGGCTCGGGAATCAGCCCCAGCATTTT	CASRQQGLGNQPQHF
NA	TRBV27	NA	TRBJ1-2	TGTGCCAGCAGACAAATCCACCGGGACACAAACGATGGCTACACCTTC	CASRQIHRDTNDGYTF
NA	TRBV11-3	NA	TRBJ2-7	TGTGCCAGCAGCTTAGTCCCAGGGGACTACGAGCAGTACTTC	CASSLVPGDYEQYF
NA	TRBV30	NA	TRBJ1-2	TGTGCCTGGAGTAGAGGAGGGGTCGGATACACCTTC	CAWSRGGVGYTF
NA	TRBV6-1	TRBD1	TRBJ1-1	TGTGCCAGCAGAGCTCGGACAGGCGCTGAAGCTTTCTTT	CASRARTGAEAFF
NA	TRBV10-3	NA	TRBJ1-3	TGTGCCATCAGTGTAGTGGTCGGCGGCTCTGGAAACACCATATATTTT	CAISVVVGGSGNTIYF
NA	TRBV6-1	NA	TRBJ1-1	TGTGCCAGCAGTGAAACAGGGCGTACCACTGAAGCTTTCTTT	CASSETGRTTEAFF
once	TRBV6-5	TRBD2	TRBJ2-7	TGTGCCAGCAGGCGTAGCGGGGGCTACGAGCAGTACTTC	CASRRSGGYEQYF
NA	TRBV6-4	NA	TRBJ1-5	TGTGCCAGCAGTCTCAAGGCAGGGGCCCAGGAGTCCCAGCATTTT	CASSLKAGAQESQHF
NA	TRBV9	TRBD1	TRBJ1-2	TGTGCCAGCAGCTCAGGGGGGACGGTTAGCGGCTACACCTTC	CASSSGGTVSGYTF
NA	TRBV27	TRBD1	TRBJ1-5	TGTGCCAGCAGTTTTACAGGGGAACAGCCCCAGCATTTT	CASSFTGEQPQHF
few	TRBV5-1	NA	TRBJ1-1	TGCGCCAGCAGCTTATCGGGGGGGGCCACTGAAGCTTTCTTT	CASSLSGGATEAFF
NA	TRBV27	NA	TRBJ1-2	TGTGCCAGCAGTTTCTCGGGGTACAACTATGGCTACACCTTC	CASSFSGYNYGYTF
NA	TRBV5-4	NA	TRBJ2-3	TGTGCCAGCAGACCCGTCTCGACTAGCACAGATACGCAGTATTTT	CASRPVSTSTDTQYF
NA	TRBV4-1	TRBD1	TRBJ1-2	TGCGCCAGCAGCCAAGTCGGACAGGGTCATGGCTACACCTTC	CASSQVGQGHGYTF
NA	TRBV10-1	TRBD1	TRBJ2-3	TGCGCCAGCAGTGGACAGGGGGCAGATACGCAGTATTTT	CASSGQGADTQYF
NA	TRBV29-1	TRBD1	TRBJ2-5	TGCAGCGTCGGGACAGGGCAAGAGACCCAGTACTTC	CSVGTGQETQYF
few	TRBV6-5	TRBD1	TRBJ2-7	TGTGCCAGCAGTATGGGACAGGGATCAACCTACGAGCAGTACTTC	CASSMGQGSTYEQYF
NA	TRBV7-9	TRBD1	TRBJ1-1	TGTGCCAGCAGCCTAGGCAGTGGGACAGCGAACACTGAAGCTTTCTTT	CASSLGSGTANTEAFF
NA	TRBV6-4	NA	TRBJ1-5	TGTGCCAGCAGTCGGGAGAGCAATCAGCCCCAGCATTTT	CASSRESNQPQHF
NA	TRBV7-2	NA	TRBJ1-2	TGTGCCAGCAGCTTAGGGGGCTCCTATGGCTACACCTTC	CASSLGGSYGYTF
NA	TRBV27	NA	TRBJ1-2	TGTGCCAGCAACCTCAGAGGGGGGGAAAGGGGAGTGGGCTACGACTATGGCTACACCTTC	CASNLRGGERGVGYDYGYTF
NA	TRBV7-9	TRBD2	TRBJ2-1	TGTGCCAGCGTAGCGGGAGCTTACAATGAGCAGTTCTTC	CASVAGAYNEQFF
NA	TRBV5-1	TRBD2	TRBJ2-1	TGCGCCAGCAGCTTACCCACGACTAGCGGGAGTGTTTACAATGAGCAGTTCTTC	CASSLPTTSGSVYNEQFF
once	TRBV7-9	TRBD1	TRBJ1-2	TGTGCCAGCAGCTCGACAGGGGTTAACTATGGCTACCCCTTC	CASSSTGVNYGYPF
few	TRBV29-1	TRBD1	TRBJ1-2	TGCAGCGCTGGGACAGTCGGCTACACCTTC	CSAGTVGYTF
NA	TRBV11-2	TRBD1	TRBJ1-2	TGTGCCAGCAGCTCCTGGACAGGGCCCTATGGCTACACCTTC	CASSSWTGPYGYTF
few	TRBV5-1	NA	TRBJ1-1	TGCGCCAGCAGCTTGGGCGCGGCTATGAACACTGAAGCTTTCTTT	CASSLGAAMNTEAFF
once	TRBV5-1	TRBD1	TRBJ1-6	TGCGCCAGCAGCTTGCCAGGGGGCTCTTATAATTCACCCCTCCACTTT	CASSLPGGSYNSPLHF
NA	TRBV6-5	TRBD2	TRBJ2-5	TGTGCCAGCAGTTTCAGGACTAGTCGCGAGACCCAGTACTTC	CASSFRTSRETQYF
once	TRBV6-5	NA	TRBJ2-7	TGTGCCAGCAGTCAGCGACAGTCCTACGAGCAGTACTTC	CASSQRQSYEQYF
NA	TRBV5-5	TRBD1	TRBJ1-2	TGTGCCAGCAGGCCGGGACAGGGCTATGGCTACACCTTC	CASRPGQGYGYTF
once	TRBV5-4	TRBD1	TRBJ1-2	TGTGCCAGCAGCTATGACAGGGAGGGCTACACCTTC	CASSYDREGYTF
once	TRBV13	TRBD1	TRBJ1-1	TGTGCCAGCAGTTGGAGACAGGGGATGAACACTGAAGCTTTCTTT	CASSWRQGMNTEAFF
NA	TRBV6-4	NA	TRBJ1-2	TGTGCCAGCAGTGAACAGGAGAGCAACTATGGCTACACCTTC	CASSEQESNYGYTF